Only one count was recorded for the clone carrying this T cell receptor (beta chain). The treatment is: oral pan-JAK inhibitor, 5-10 mg twice daily. Trimming left V 0 bases short and J 5 bases short, with 7 bases between. This CDR3 is built from 13 residues. Looked up from germline, CDR1 is SNHLY and CDR2 is FYNNEI. The sample is drawn from a study of CD8+ T cells in alopecia areata. RNA extraction and reverse transcription yielded cDNA as sequencing template. The data were produced by immunoSEQ multiplex PCR, yet TCRdb's version contains in-frame clones alone and is incomplete. Of about 94,000 clones listed, about 71% are singletons.

Sequenced material: CD8+ T cells sorted from blood, taken at approximately week 42, from a patient treated with tofacitinib. The chain couples TRBV2 to TRBJ1-2; D is ambiguous. This TCR was recovered from a human donor with alopecia areata. The CDR3 protein is CASSEAPGYGYTF. CDR3 in DNA: TGTGCCAGCAGTGAAGCGCCGGGGTATGGCTACACCTTC.